The 2 T cell receptor beta chains in this list originate from one sample, sequenced in a study of T cell repertoires in cytomegalovirus infection. Each CDR3 protein is one row after TCRdb ran MiXCR on the reads. Of over 300,000 distinct CDR3 sequences listed, about 17% were seen once; the top ten hold around 12%. Specimen: PBMCs. The source is a human donor in good health (CMV status not recorded). Some clones in this sample may be carry-over from other donors' samples.

This clonotype showed up just a few times. Here the CDR3 DNA reads TGTGCCAGCAGCTTAGTTTATATGGTTTCCGGACAGTTCAACTCTTACAATGAGCAGTTCTTC. Its protein is CASSLVYMVSGQFNSYNEQFF. The chain uses TRBV7-2 and TRBJ2-1; D is perhaps TRBD1 (6 bases). There are 21 residues in the CDR3. Germline CDR1 is SGHTA and CDR2 is FQGNSA. Trimming stripped 1 base from V and 4 bases from J, with 29 bases between. The variable domain in full, completed from reference TRBV7-2 and TRBJ2-1, reads GAGVSQSPSNKVTEKGKDVELRCDPISGHTALYWYRQSLGQGLEFLIYFQGNSAPDKSGLPSDRFSAERTGGSVSTLTIQRTQQEDSAVYLCASSLVYMVSGQFNSYNEQFFGPGTRLTVL.

V usage is TRBV7-3 and J usage is TRBJ1-2; the D is unclear. V dropped 0 bases and J dropped 2 bases, with 4 bases sitting between them. Germline V gene sequence: CDR1 SGHTA, CDR2 FQGTGA. This CDR3 spans 13 amino acids. The CDR3 coding sequence is TGTGCCAGCAGCTTAACAGTCAACTATGGCTACACCTTC. Its protein is CASSLTVNYGYTF.